This TCR beta chain came from a study of T cell responses to AZD1222 COVID-19 vaccine. General study points: The study reported that nearly half of spike-specific TCRs target unmutated variant regions. Scientists sampled the repertoires only once the peak T cell response had passed. Along spike, vaccine-associated CD4 TCRs were found throughout, with dominance at 160-218 and 743-854. Donors, mostly white British, included more females; clonal diversity was possibly underestimated.

V was clipped by 1 base and J by 6 bases, with 16 bases between them. Germline V gene lookup returns CDR1 SGHNT and CDR2 YYREEE (reference sequence). The CDR3 is 15 amino acids. This table comes from immunoSEQ multiplex PCR, and its TCRdb copy is limited to in-frame clones, with some not included. The profile shows approximately 81,000 clones, about nine tenths of them singletons. Notes on this clone: The antigen is unknown.

This clonotype was obtained from an adult in good health. The chain links TRBV5-4 to TRBJ1-1, with D perhaps matching TRBD1 (5 bases). The specimen was peripheral blood, collected on day 0 of MenACWY control vaccination. CDR3 DNA sequence: TGTGCCAGCAGCTTGCGGGGGTCTGTTATGTCTGAAGCTTTCTTT. Its translation is CASSLRGSVMSEAFF. Looking up the rest from reference TRBV5-4 and TRBJ1-1 gives the full variable domain: ETGVTQSPTHLIKTRGQQVTLRCSSQSGHNTVSWYQQALGQGPQFIFQYYREEENGRGNFPPRFSGLQFPNYSSELNVNALELDDSALYLCASSLRGSVMSEAFFGQGTRLTVV.